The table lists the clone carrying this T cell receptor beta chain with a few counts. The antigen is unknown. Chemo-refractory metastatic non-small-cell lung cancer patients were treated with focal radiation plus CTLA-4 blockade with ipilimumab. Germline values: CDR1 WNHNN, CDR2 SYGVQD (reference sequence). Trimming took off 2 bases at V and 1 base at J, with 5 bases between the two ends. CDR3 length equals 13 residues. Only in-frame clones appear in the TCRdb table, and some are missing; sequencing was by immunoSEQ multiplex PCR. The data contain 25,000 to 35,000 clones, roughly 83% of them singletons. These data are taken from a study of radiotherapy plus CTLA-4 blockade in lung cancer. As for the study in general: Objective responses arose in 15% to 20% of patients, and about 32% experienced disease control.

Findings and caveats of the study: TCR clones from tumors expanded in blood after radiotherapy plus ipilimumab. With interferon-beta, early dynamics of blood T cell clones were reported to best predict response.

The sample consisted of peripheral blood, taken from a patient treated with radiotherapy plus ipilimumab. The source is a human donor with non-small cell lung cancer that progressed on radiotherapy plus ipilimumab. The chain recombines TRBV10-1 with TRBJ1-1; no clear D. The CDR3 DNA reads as TGCGCCAGCAGTGAGACAGAGAACACTGAAGCTTTCTTT. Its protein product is CASSETENTEAFF.